Below, one T cell receptor (beta chain) is given with its context. The antigen is undetermined. This sample stems from a study of cytomegalovirus exposure and HLA in healthy donors. Study results and limitations: Among immune exposure information, only CMV serostatus was available. The classifier, whose performance was assessed in both the original and validation cohorts, reportedly diagnosed cytomegalovirus status with high specificity and sensitivity. In a later analysis, HLA-associated TCR beta chains were more clonally expanded than equally common others.

CDR3 length equals 15 residues. CDR1 is KGHSH and CDR2 is LQKENI in the germline V gene. V dropped 0 bases and J dropped 1 base, with 9 bases sitting between them. This PCR relied on a set of 60 Vbeta primers and 13 Jbeta primers. Clones were read by immunoSEQ multiplex PCR, and TCRdb kept only the in-frame ones, dropping some. The table includes some 120,000 clones, 55% to 75% detected once. This sequence joins TRBV18 and TRBJ1-1; D remains unclear. This sequence was found in a man aged 30-40 years in good health and CMV-seropositive. The sample taken for sequencing was PBMCs. In DNA, the CDR3 is TGTGCCAGCTCACCACCGGGAGGGCCGAACACTGAAGCTTTCTTT. The encoded protein is CASSPPGGPNTEAFF.